One sample yielded the 24 T cell receptor beta chains listed below, sequenced in a study of T cell clonality in common variable immunodeficiency. Study-level results: In common variable immunodeficiency, TCR beta chains reportedly carried fewer deletions and N-nucleotide insertions.

Their antigens are not known. The table came from immunoSEQ multiplex PCR; TCRdb's copy has only in-frame clones and leaves some out. Captured here are roughly 9,900 clones, none seen once; the top ten comprise 5.5% to 7%. The sequenced sample was peripheral blood mononuclear cells. These receptors were taken from a human donor with common variable immunodeficiency.

Worth noting for this clone: From the germline J gene comes the end of the CDR3, since the read stops 3 residues before it. V and J are TRBV19 and TRBJ2-5; 10 bases are shared with TRBD1. J was trimmed by 4 bases and V by 10 bases; bases with no gene match: 6. CDR3 length equals 13 residues. The germline CDR1 and CDR2 sequences are LNHDA and SQIVND (reference sequence). CDR3 amino acids: CATSRDRGETQYF. Partial CDR3 DNA: TGTGCCACTTCTCGGGACAGGGGAGAGACC.

This clone was detected a few times. Read coverage stops 3 residues before the CDR3 terminus; the germline J gene supplies the remainder. The chain employs TRBV7-6 and TRBJ2-7; D possibly corresponds to TRBD1 (5 bases). With 4 bases removed from V and 0 bases from J, the gap between germline ends came to 10 bases. Germline V gene sequence: CDR1 SGHVS, CDR2 FNYEAQ. CDR3 length equals 14 residues. CDR3 DNA, as far as it was read: TGTGCCAGCAGCTCCAGGGCCCTCTCCTACGAG. Its translation is CASSSRALSYE. The complete CDR3 reads CASSSRALSYEQYF.

For this clone: The CDR3 is cut off 3 residues early in the read; its end comes from the germline J gene. The J gene is TRBJ2-7, the V gene TRBV29-1, with D possibly TRBD1 on 6 matching bases. The CDR3 covers 12 residues. Germline loops: CDR1 SQVTM, CDR2 ANQGSEA. V lost 7 bases, J lost 3 bases, and 13 bases lay in between. CDR3: CSAQTGNYEQYF. The DNA read from the CDR3 is TGCAGCGCCCAGACAGGTAACTACGAG.

In its sample, this clone was seen a few times. Partial CDR3 DNA: TGTGCCAGCAGCCCCGACCCCAGGGTCAATGAG. Translated: CASSPDPRVNE. The CDR3 reads in full as CASSPDPRVNEQFF. The V gene is TRBV7-6, the J gene TRBJ2-1, with D perhaps TRBD1 (5 bases). The read terminates 3 residues ahead of where the CDR3 ends, so the germline J gene completes it. This CDR3 has 14 residues. Deletions cut 5 bases from V and 6 bases from J, with 14 bases between. The germline V gene has CDR1 SGHVS and CDR2 FNYEAQ.

In the case of this clone: The read stops 3 residues short of the end of the CDR3; the missing end is completed from the germline J gene. The chain is built from TRBV18 and TRBJ1-3; no clear D. The length of the CDR3 is 15 residues. The germline V gene encodes CDR1 KGHSH and CDR2 LQKENI. Between the trimmed V and J ends, which lost 3 bases and 3 bases, there was a span of 12 bases. CDR3 amino acids: CASSPRLSDGNTIYF. The covered CDR3 bases are TGTGCCAGCTCACCGCGGTTATCGGATGGAAACACC.

Partial CDR3 DNA: TGTGCCAGCAGCCCCGGGACAGGGGGCTTTTACGAG. Its protein is CASSPGTGGFYE. In full, the CDR3 is CASSPGTGGFYEQYF. The genes are TRBV7-2 and TRBJ2-7, with 12 bases that match TRBD1. The read falls 3 residues short of the CDR3 end, and the missing part is taken from the germline J gene. Germline trimming cut 5 bases from V and 4 bases from J; bases unmatched to any gene: 6. The CDR3 consists of 15 residues. The germline V gene has CDR1 SGHTA and CDR2 FQGNSA. Complete variable domain (other parts from reference TRBV7-2 and TRBJ2-7): GAGVSQSPSNKVTEKGKDVELRCDPISGHTALYWYRQSLGQGLEFLIYFQGNSAPDKSGLPSDRFSAERTGGSVSTLTIQRTQQEDSAVYLCASSPGTGGFYEQYFGPGTRLTVT.

On this clone itself: The CDR3 end lies 3 residues beyond the end of the read and is filled in from the germline J gene. Other DNA variants within this sample encode the same CDR3. V and J are TRBV7-9 and TRBJ1-2; weak D call: TRBD1 (5 bases). Trimming removed 1 base from V and 6 bases from J, with 12 bases in between. Germline V lookup: CDR1 SEHNR, CDR2 FQNEAQ (reference sequence). There are 14 residues in the CDR3. The CDR3 sequence: CASSLESGRHGYTF. The sequenced part of the CDR3 DNA is TGTGCCAGCAGCTTAGAATCAGGGAGACATGGC.

CDR3 DNA (partial): TGTGCCAGTAGTATAGATGGGGCATTCGGCACAGATACG. Translated: CASSIDGAFGTDT. The whole CDR3 is CASSIDGAFGTDTQYF. V is TRBV19 and J is TRBJ2-3; D is possibly TRBD1 (5 bases). The read halts 3 residues ahead of the CDR3 end, with the missing end drawn from the germline J gene. The V and J ends lost 0 bases and 1 base respectively, with 11 bases between them. Germline CDR1 LNHDA, CDR2 SQIVND (reference sequence). The CDR3 runs 16 residues.

This clone was seen a handful of times. The read finishes 3 residues shy of the CDR3 end, and the germline J gene is used to complete it. The chain joins TRBV5-1 to TRBJ1-5; possible D gene TRBD1, 6 bases. The CDR3 runs to 15 residues. Germline V gene data show CDR1 as SGHRS and CDR2 as YFSETQ. With 0 bases removed from V and 1 base from J, the gap between germline ends came to 8 bases. The sequenced part of the CDR3 DNA is TGCGCCAGCAGCTTGGACCAGGGGAGCAATCAGCCC. This translates into CASSLDQGSNQP. In full, the CDR3 is CASSLDQGSNQPQHF.

This clone was seen more than once but under ten times. The read stops 3 residues short of the end of the CDR3; the missing end is completed from the germline J gene. V and J are TRBV5-1 and TRBJ2-1, with TRBD2 identical over 11 bases. The CDR3 sequence is 15 residues long. V was clipped by 0 bases and J by 8 bases; unmatched bases: 4. Germline CDR1 SGHRS, CDR2 YFSETQ. CDR3 DNA, as far as it was read: TGCGCCAGCAGCTTGGTTAGCGGGAGGGATCATGAG. This sequence encodes CASSLVSGRDHE. The whole CDR3 sequence is CASSLVSGRDHEQFF. The variable domain in full, completed from reference TRBV5-1 and TRBJ2-1, reads KAGVTQTPRYLIKTRGQQVTLSCSPISGHRSVSWYQQTPGQGLQFLFEYFSETQRNKGNFPGRFSGRQFSNSRSEMNVSTLELGDSALYLCASSLVSGRDHEQFFGPGTRLTVL.

The sample holds a few counts of this clone. The read ends 3 residues before the CDR3 terminus; that terminus is restored from the germline J gene. This chain links TRBV7-2 with TRBJ2-1, with a possible D match to TRBD2 (5 bases). Per germline, CDR1 SGHTA and CDR2 FQGNSA. The V end lost 5 bases, the J end lost 4 bases, and 15 bases lay between the germline ends. The CDR3 totals 15 residues. CDR3 sequence reads: CASSPVGLGYNEQFF. The CDR3 bases that were read are TGTGCCAGCAGCCCCGTCGGACTGGGTTACAATGAG.

Note on this clone: The read ends 3 residues shy of where the CDR3 ends; the end is completed using the germline J gene. This chain links TRBV18 with TRBJ2-5, with D uncertain. The CDR3 spans 13 residues. Per germline, CDR1 KGHSH and CDR2 LQKENI. The V end lost 4 bases, the J end lost 2 bases, and 8 bases lay between the germline ends. This chain's CDR3 is CASSQSLQETQYF. CDR3 DNA, as far as it was read: TGTGCCAGCTCACAATCCCTACAAGAGACC.

This clone was seen a handful of times. The read terminates 3 residues before the CDR3 end, so the remaining end is supplied by the germline J gene. This chain links TRBV23-1 with TRBJ1-5; unclear D gene. TRBV23-1 is an open reading frame whose function is uncertain. This CDR3 has 19 residues. With 0 bases removed from V and 1 base from J, the gap between germline ends came to 19 bases. CDR3 amino acids: CASSQSAPPRAPSNQPQHF. The covered CDR3 bases are TGCGCCAGCAGTCAATCGGCCCCTCCGAGGGCGCCGAGCAATCAGCCC.

The table lists this clone with a few counts. The CDR3 reads CASSIRGDSTEAFF. The DNA read from the CDR3 is TGTGCCAGTAGTATAAGAGGGGATAGCACTGAA. The chain is built from TRBV19 and TRBJ1-1; D might be TRBD1 (5 bases). The sequenced fragment ends 3 residues before the CDR3 boundary, so the rest is inferred from the germline J gene. With 2 bases removed from V and 4 bases from J, the gap between germline ends came to 11 bases. The germline V gene encodes CDR1 LNHDA and CDR2 SQIVND (reference sequence). The CDR3 runs to 14 residues.

This clone was recorded a few times. The sequenced fragment ends 3 residues before the CDR3 boundary, so the rest is inferred from the germline J gene. The chain employs TRBV19 and TRBJ2-1; D not certain. V was shortened by 5 bases and J by 6 bases, with 17 bases between the two germline ends. CDR3 size: 15 residues. Germline values: CDR1 LNHDA, CDR2 SQIVND (reference sequence). CDR3 region: CASSRDNTHPNEQFF. The CDR3 DNA, read in part, is TGTGCCAGTAGTCGCGACAACACCCACCCCAATGAG.

The table lists this clone with a few counts. The read terminates 3 residues ahead of where the CDR3 ends, so the germline J gene completes it. The rearrangement links TRBV7-9 to TRBJ2-3; D is unresolved. Germline lookup yields CDR1 SEHNR and CDR2 FQNEAQ (reference sequence). This CDR3 is built from 14 residues. V lost 3 bases, J lost 4 bases, and 11 bases lay in between. CDR3: CASSFVLVPDTQYF. The DNA read from the CDR3 is TGTGCCAGCAGCTTCGTGTTAGTCCCAGATACG. Together with reference TRBV7-9 and TRBJ2-3, the CDR3 gives the full variable domain: DTGVSQNPRHKITKRGQNVTFRCDPISEHNRLYWYRQTLGQGPEFLTYFQNEAQLEKSRLLSDRFSAERPKGSFSTLEIQRTEQGDSAMYLCASSFVLVPDTQYFGPGTRLTVL.

This clone was counted a few times. The CDR3 is cut off 3 residues early in the read; its end comes from the germline J gene. The chain links TRBV7-2 to TRBJ2-1; D is perhaps TRBD1 (6 bases). Between the trimmed V and J ends, which lost 5 bases and 6 bases, there was a span of 11 bases. Germline CDR1 is SGHTA and CDR2 is FQGNSA. CDR3 length equals 13 residues. CDR3 DNA, as far as it was read: TGTGCCAGCAGCATGGGACACGGCAATGAG. As protein: CASSMGHGNE. The complete CDR3 sequence is CASSMGHGNEQFF.

Concerning this clone itself: Read sequence stops 3 residues before the CDR3 end, and the germline J gene provides the missing end. The rearrangement joins TRBV5-1 to TRBJ1-1, with D tentatively TRBD1 (6 bases). V lost 1 base and J 3 bases, leaving 13 bases between the germline ends. The CDR3 totals 15 residues. Germline loops: CDR1 SGHRS, CDR2 YFSETQ. The CDR3 bases that were read are TGCGCCAGCAGCTTGCTGGGGGCACATCACACTGAA. Its translation: CASSLLGAHHTE. The CDR3 in its entirety is CASSLLGAHHTEAFF.

This clone occurred a few times. The read gets to within 3 residues of the CDR3 end, and the germline J gene fills in the rest. The rearrangement links TRBV20-1 to TRBJ2-3; D is possibly TRBD1 or TRBD2 (6 bases each). The CDR3 loop spans 16 amino acids. Germline CDR1 DFQATT, CDR2 SNEGSKA (reference sequence). Trimming left V 0 bases short and J 4 bases short, with 17 bases between. CDR3 DNA (partial): TGCAGTGCTAGAGATCCCCAGGGGAGGATTGCAGATACG. Translation: CSARDPQGRIADT. The whole CDR3 protein reads CSARDPQGRIADTQYF.

On this clone itself: The read ends 3 residues before the CDR3 terminus; that terminus is restored from the germline J gene. The chain combines TRBV18 with TRBJ1-1, with D perhaps matching TRBD1 (5 bases). The CDR3 consists of 13 residues. Trimming shortened V by 4 bases and J by 0 bases, and 6 bases separated the two germline ends. Germline loops: CDR1 KGHSH, CDR2 LQKENI. The CDR3 bases that were read are TGTGCCAGCTCACTGACAGTGAACACTGAA. Translating it yields CASSLTVNTE. The entire CDR3 reads CASSLTVNTEAFF.

Comment on this clone: The read terminates 3 residues ahead of where the CDR3 ends, so the germline J gene completes it. The chain employs TRBV5-1 and TRBJ2-1, with unresolved D. Trimming shortened V by 4 bases and J by 5 bases, and 10 bases separated the two germline ends. CDR1 and CDR2 (germline): SGHRS, YFSETQ. The CDR3 extends over 13 amino acids. CDR3 sequence reads: CASSADPDNEQFF. The part of the CDR3 DNA that was read is TGCGCCAGCAGCGCGGATCCGGACAATGAG.

Regarding this clone: The read stops 3 residues short of the end of the CDR3; the missing end is completed from the germline J gene. The V gene is TRBV6-2 or TRBV6-3, the J gene TRBJ2-1; 10 nucleotides match TRBD2. J gave up 4 bases and V 7 bases, and 7 bases lay outside the gene matches. Germline assignment: CDR1 MNHEY and CDR2 SVGEGT. The CDR3 sequence is 15 residues long. The CDR3 region is CASTLIAGGYNEQFF. Partial CDR3 DNA: TGTGCCAGCACCCTCATAGCGGGGGGATACAATGAG.

This clone was detected only a few times. CDR3 amino acids: CAWSGLPNTEAFF. CDR3 DNA (partial): TGTGCCTGGAGTGGGCTGCCGAACACTGAA. The chain combines TRBV30 with TRBJ1-1; D call uncertain. The sequenced fragment ends 3 residues before the CDR3 boundary, so the rest is inferred from the germline J gene. Germline-derived CDR1 and CDR2 are GTSNPN and SVGIG (reference sequence). Trimming took 1 base from V and 1 from J, leaving 7 bases between them. This CDR3 is 13 amino acids long.

Comment on this clone: With the read ending 3 residues before the CDR3 end, the germline J gene is used to fill in that end. This sequence joins TRBV20-1 and TRBJ2-7; a possible D gene is TRBD2 (5 bases). V lost 5 bases and J 2 bases, leaving 16 bases between the germline ends. Germline values: CDR1 DFQATT, CDR2 SNEGSKA (reference sequence). The CDR3 spans 14 residues. The DNA read from the CDR3 is TGCAGTGCTCACTGGGCGGGTGAGGCCTACGAG. The encoded protein is CSAHWAGEAYE. The full CDR3 protein is CSAHWAGEAYEQYF.